The 8 T cell receptor beta chains in this list originate from one sample, sequenced in a study of tumor-infiltrating lymphocytes in primary liver carcinoma. Both RNA and DNA were isolated together from roughly 20-30 mg of bulk tissue that had not been sorted. With around 490 ng total RNA as template and a constant-region primer, TCR beta cDNA was made. Employing slightly modified ARM-PCR, three nested multiplex PCR rounds were run, and these gave rise to the TCR beta libraries. Use of TRBV1-TRBV30 forward primers with a C-beta reverse primer characterized the first two PCR rounds, which lasted about 9 cycles each. Each CDR3 protein gets one entry after TCRdb re-called the multiplex PCR reads with MiXCR. The repertoire includes roughly 30,000 distinct CDR3 sequences, about three quarters of them detected once, and roughly 38% sits in the top ten. The sample was liver tumor tissue from sampling region 5. The sample's subset: tumor region T5, tumor centre. The receptor source for this set is a man aged 40-55 years with primary liver carcinoma and hepatitis B virus infection.

The chain uses TRBV4-1 and TRBJ2-1; TRBD2 is a possible D gene (6 bases). The germline V gene has CDR1 MGHRA and CDR2 YSYEKL. V was clipped by 4 bases and J by 9 bases, with 13 bases between them. The CDR3 runs to 13 residues. CDR3 DNA: TGCGCCAGCAGCCCGGGAGCCCGAGGTGAGCAGTTCTTC. Amino acids: CASSPGARGEQFF.

This clonotype occurred many times. The rearrangement joins TRBV28 to TRBJ1-5; TRBD1 aligns across 8 bases. This CDR3 spans 15 amino acids. CDR1 and CDR2 from the germline V gene are MDHEN and SYDVKM. Trimming took 5 bases from V and 9 from J; bases not matched to a gene: 12. The CDR3 reads CASSQPATGVRPQHF. DNA for the CDR3: TGTGCCAGCAGTCAACCGGCGACAGGGGTTCGGCCCCAGCATTTT.

This clonotype was found a few times. This chain connects TRBV9 to TRBJ2-1; 13 bases fit TRBD2. Trimming at V came to 4 bases and at J to 0 bases, leaving 4 bases not matched to a gene. Germline V lookup: CDR1 SGDLS, CDR2 YYNGEE. The CDR3 has 17 amino acids. The CDR3 sequence is CASSSGTSGTSYNEQFF. The CDR3 DNA is TGTGCCAGCAGCTCAGGGACTAGCGGGACCTCCTACAATGAGCAGTTCTTC.

Comment on this clonotype: The conserved closing phenylalanine or tryptophan is absent in this CDR3, likely reflecting a read error. The limits of the CDR3 on the DNA are not certain, so only TCRdb's listed CDR3 is given. V and J are TRBV28 and TRBJ2-2; the table's D gene call, TRBD1, was not cross checked with the DNA. Germline CDR1 and CDR2: MDHEN and SYDVKM. Inclusive of both ends, the CDR3 amounts to 14 amino acids. The CDR3 region is CASRRQGGTGELCS.

Points on this clonotype: One end of the junction does not line up with germline, which may come from a read error. The chain carries TRBV6-1 and TRBJ2-7; D is tentatively TRBD1 or TRBD2 (6 bases each). Germline V lookup: CDR1 MNHNS, CDR2 SASEGT. The CDR3 length is 14 residues. For the CDR3, the DNA is TGCGTCGCAAAACCCGTCGGGGGCTACCACGAGCAGTACTTC. Translating it yields CVAKPVGGYHEQYF.

As concerns this clonotype: The CDR3 does not end in the conserved phenylalanine or tryptophan, so this is likely a read error. The V and J genes are TRBV6-1 and TRBJ1-5; 11 bases are a match to TRBD1. CDR1 is MNHNS and CDR2 is SASEGT in the germline V gene. CDR3 size: 18 residues. With 4 bases clipped from V and 5 bases from J, the junction kept 13 bases outside the gene matches. CDR3 residues: CASSGPGGWTGGDQPQHS. The CDR3 region has the DNA TGTGCCAGCAGTGGCCCGGGGGGGTGGACAGGGGGCGATCAGCCCCAGCATTCT.

The chain joins TRBV6-5 to TRBJ2-1; no definite D call. V was pared by 0 bases and J by 6 bases, with 15 bases between. Germline CDR1 and CDR2: MNHEY and SVGAGI. This CDR3 is built from 16 residues. The CDR3 loop reads CASSYSVSLRSNEQFF. The CDR3 coding sequence is TGTGCCAGCAGTTACTCGGTGAGCTTACGATCCAATGAGCAGTTCTTC.

J is TRBJ2-2 and V is TRBV11-2; 7 bases line up with TRBD2. CDR3 length: 15 amino acids. CDR1 is SGHAT and CDR2 is FQNNGV in the germline V gene. V was clipped by 6 bases and J by 8 bases; unmatched bases: 12. CDR3 DNA sequence: TGTGCCAGCAGTCCCAGTCGGGAGGAAATTGGGGAGCTGTTTTTT. This translates into CASSPSREEIGELFF.